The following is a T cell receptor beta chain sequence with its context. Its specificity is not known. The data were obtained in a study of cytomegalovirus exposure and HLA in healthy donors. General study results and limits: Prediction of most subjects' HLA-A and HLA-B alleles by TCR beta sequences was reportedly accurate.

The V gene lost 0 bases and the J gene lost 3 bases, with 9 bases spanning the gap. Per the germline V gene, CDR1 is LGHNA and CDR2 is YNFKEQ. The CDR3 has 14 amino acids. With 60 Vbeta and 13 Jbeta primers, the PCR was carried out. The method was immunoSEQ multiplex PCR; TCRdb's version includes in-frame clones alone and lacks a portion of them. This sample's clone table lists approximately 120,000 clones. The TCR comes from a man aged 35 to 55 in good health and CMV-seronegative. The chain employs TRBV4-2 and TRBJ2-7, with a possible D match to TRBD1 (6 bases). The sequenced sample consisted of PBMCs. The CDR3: CASSQDWTDYEQYF. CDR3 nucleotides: TGTGCCAGCAGCCAAGATTGGACAGACTACGAGCAGTACTTC.